This is a list of T cell receptor beta chains from one sample in a study of CDR3 diversity in severe acne. TCRdb reprocessed the PCR reads with MiXCR, giving one entry per CDR3 protein. Of some 85,000 distinct CDR3 sequences listed, around 47% are singletons. The sample taken for sequencing was blood. The source of these receptors is a male donor with severe acne vulgaris. Both conserved end residues are part of each CDR3. Fields, in order: CDR3 DNA, CDR3 protein, V gene, J gene, clone size, D gene. The D gene is left open where the match is weak. Clone size, where shown, is once, few, many, or a class for clones that have expanded.

TGTGCCACGGCGGTGGGGATTGAAGCTTTCTTT	CATAVGIEAFF	TRBV10-3	TRBJ1-1	few	.
TGTGCCAGCAGCTTATCAGGAGATACGCAGTATTTT	CASSLSGDTQYF	TRBV7-9	TRBJ2-3	many	.
TGTGCCAGCAGCCCGAGGACAGGGGGCAACACTGAAGCTTTCTTT	CASSPRTGGNTEAFF	TRBV11-2	TRBJ1-1	.	TRBD1
TGTGCCAGCAGCTTGGGGACAGGCCTCTACACCTTC	CASSLGTGLYTF	TRBV13	TRBJ1-2	.	TRBD1
TGTGCCAGCAGCCAGGGATTAGTGGAGACCCAGTACTTC	CASSQGLVETQYF	TRBV7-3	TRBJ2-5	.	.
TGTGCCAGCAACAGCGCTGGGGTTGGGTTCCCCTCGAAGGCCCAGTACTTC	CASNSAGVGFPSKAQYF	TRBV2	TRBJ2-5	.	.
TGTGCCACCAGGCCTAGCGGATCGACCGGGGAGCTGTTTTTT	CATRPSGSTGELFF	TRBV24-1	TRBJ2-2	.	TRBD2
TGTGCCAGCAGCGCCCCTGACAGGCCGAACACCGGGGAGCTGTTTTTT	CASSAPDRPNTGELFF	TRBV9	TRBJ2-2	few	.
TGTGCCAGCAGCTTAGTCACCACTGAAGCTTTCTTT	CASSLVTTEAFF	TRBV7-9	TRBJ1-1	.	.
TGTGCCACCAGTGATTTAAGTAAAGCTTTCTTT	CATSDLSKAFF	TRBV24-1	TRBJ1-1	.	.
TGTGCCATCAGTGAATCTTTGGAGTCTGGAAACACCATATATTTT	CAISESLESGNTIYF	TRBV14	TRBJ1-3	.	.
TGTGCCATCAGTGGCACTAGCGGGCCCTCCTACAATGAGCAGTTCTTC	CAISGTSGPSYNEQFF	TRBV10-3	TRBJ2-1	once	TRBD2
TGTGCCATCAGTGAGTCGACGGCCCTGCCCTCACCCCTCCACTTT	CAISESTALPSPLHF	TRBV10-3	TRBJ1-6	.	.
TGTGCCAGCGGCCACCGGGACAGGCCCTACGAGCAGTACTTC	CASGHRDRPYEQYF	TRBV6-1	TRBJ2-7	medium-sized	TRBD1
TGCGCCAGCAGTGAGCGGACAGGGCGGACCGGGGAGCTGTTTTTT	CASSERTGRTGELFF	TRBV10-2	TRBJ2-2	.	TRBD1
TGTGCCAGCAGCCATCAAAGGGGTCTCGCGGATACGCAGTATTTT	CASSHQRGLADTQYF	TRBV4-2	TRBJ2-3	many	.
TGTGCCAGCAGCCGCCCAGGGGAGACCCAGTACTTC	CASSRPGETQYF	TRBV6-6	TRBJ2-5	few	.